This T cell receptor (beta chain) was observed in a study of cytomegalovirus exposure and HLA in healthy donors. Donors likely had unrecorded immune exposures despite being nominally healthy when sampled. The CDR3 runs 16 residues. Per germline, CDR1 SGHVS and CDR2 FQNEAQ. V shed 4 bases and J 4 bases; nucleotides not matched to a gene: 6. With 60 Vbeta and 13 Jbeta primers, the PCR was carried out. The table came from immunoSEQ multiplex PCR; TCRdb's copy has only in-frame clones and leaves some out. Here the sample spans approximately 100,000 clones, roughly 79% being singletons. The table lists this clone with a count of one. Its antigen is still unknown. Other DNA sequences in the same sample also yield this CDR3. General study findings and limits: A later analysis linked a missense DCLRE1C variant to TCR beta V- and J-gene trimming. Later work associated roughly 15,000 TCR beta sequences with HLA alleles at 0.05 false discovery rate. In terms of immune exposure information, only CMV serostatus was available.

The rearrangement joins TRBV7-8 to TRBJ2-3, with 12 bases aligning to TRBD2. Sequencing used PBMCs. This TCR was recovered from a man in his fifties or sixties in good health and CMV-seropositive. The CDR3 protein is CASSSRLAGEADTQYF. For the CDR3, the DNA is TGTGCCAGCAGCTCCAGACTAGCGGGAGAAGCAGATACGCAGTATTTT.